The next 15 T cell receptor delta chains were all read from a single sample in a study of gamma-delta T cells after stem cell transplantation. TCRdb re-processed the RT-PCR reads using CATT. The table shows 5,000 to 7,500 delta-chain clones, with roughly 25% occurring only once. The material sequenced was gamma-delta T cells. These receptors originate from a human donor. It is not recorded whose cells these are; they may come from a transplant donor.

In this sample, this clone is medium-sized. The rearrangement links TRDV2 to TRDJ3, with TRDD3 matching over 7 bases. Germline CDR1 and CDR2: GEAIGNYY and EKD. The V gene end was trimmed by 0 bases and the J gene end by 0 bases; junction bases not matched to a gene: 4. The CDR3 sequence is 18 residues long. The CDR3 nucleotides read TGTGCCTGTGACACCGCCTGGGGGTTCTCCTGGGACACCCGACAGATGTTTTTC. Translated, it gives CACDTAWGFSWDTRQMFF.

V gene TRDV2 combines with J gene TRDJ1; 7 bases are shared with TRDD3. Germline values: CDR1 GEAIGNYY, CDR2 EKD. The J segment lost 0 bases and the V segment lost 1 base, leaving 13 bases of the junction unmatched. The CDR3 runs to 18 residues. The CDR3 here is CACDTVGDTSTYTDKLIF. The CDR3 DNA reads TGTGCCTGTGACACGGTGGGGGACACCTCCACTTACACCGATAAACTCATCTTT.

Within the sample, this clone is medium-sized (0.01 to 0.1%). The chain uses TRDV2 and TRDJ1; perhaps TRDD3 as D (5 bases). Trimming took 3 bases from V and 0 from J, leaving 19 bases between them. This CDR3 region has 17 residues. Germline V CDR1 and CDR2: GEAIGNYY, EKD. The CDR3 is CACDSLGDPIYTDKLIF. The CDR3, as DNA: TGTGCCTGTGACTCCCTCGGGGACCCCATATACACCGATAAACTCATCTTT.

Turning to this clone: A far larger clone is one base from this, pointing to a likely read error. Other nucleotide sequences from this sample produce the same CDR3. The V gene is TRDV1, the J gene TRDJ1, with TRDD3 identical over 12 bases. Germline loops: CDR1 TSWWSYY, CDR2 QGS. This CDR3 comprises 23 residues. CDR3 nucleotide sequence: TGTGCTCTTGGAGAACCATCCTCTGGGGGATACGGAAGACTAACCGCGTCCCTCGATAAACTCATCTTT. Protein product: CALGEPSSGGYGRLTASLDKLIF.

This clone showed up just a few times. This chain joins TRDV2 and TRDJ3; TRDD3 aligns across 13 bases. V gave up 3 bases and J gave up 2 bases; unmatched junction bases: 24. The CDR3 length is 25 residues. Germline CDR1 and CDR2: GEAIGNYY and EKD. The CDR3 spells CACDASTGGYAHSEPGPWDTRQMFF. In DNA, the CDR3 is TGTGCCTGTGACGCTTCAACTGGGGGATACGCCCACTCCGAACCAGGCCCCTGGGACACCCGACAGATGTTTTTC.

This clone occurred a few times. CDR3 in amino acids: CACDTGGFGGQGPDKLIF. CDR3 bases: TGTGCCTGTGACACCGGAGGTTTTGGGGGACAAGGGCCCGATAAACTCATCTTT. The V and J genes are TRDV2 and TRDJ1; TRDD3 matches 7 bases. The CDR3 extends over 18 amino acids. With 0 bases clipped from V and 3 bases from J, the junction kept 15 bases outside the gene matches. CDR1 and CDR2 (germline): GEAIGNYY, EKD.

With regard to this clone: With a much larger clone just one base away, this may be a read error. J is TRDJ1 and V is TRDV2, with a weak D call TRDD2 (6 bases). CDR1 and CDR2 (germline): GEAIGNYY, EKD. The CDR3 is 16 amino acids. The ends were cut back, 0 bases at V and 8 bases at J, with 21 bases in the middle. Written as DNA, the CDR3 is TGTGCCTGTGACACCGTCTCCTCCTTCCCGTCTGACAAACTCATCTTT. Its translation: CACDTVSSFPSDKLIF.

This clone occurred a few times. The rearrangement uses TRDV2 and TRDJ3; 13 bases map to TRDD3. The CDR3 contains 22 residues. Germline V gene sequence: CDR1 GEAIGNYY, CDR2 EKD. Unmatched junction bases numbered 11, after V lost 0 bases and J lost 1 base. The CDR3 sequence: CACDTLPLGDTPKSWDTRQMFF. CDR3 sequence (DNA): TGTGCCTGTGACACCTTACCACTGGGGGATACGCCCAAATCCTGGGACACCCGACAGATGTTTTTC.

This clone was detected a few times. This chain joins TRDV2 and TRDJ3; 11 bases are shared with TRDD3. Germline loops: CDR1 GEAIGNYY, CDR2 EKD. V lost 2 bases to trimming and J lost 0 bases; unmatched junction nucleotides: 17. The CDR3 covers 23 residues. CDR3 coding DNA: TGTGCCTGTGACAAAGTCCCCGTACTGGGGGATAACTTCAGCTCCTGGGACACCCGACAGATGTTTTTC. This sequence encodes CACDKVPVLGDNFSSWDTRQMFF.

This clone appeared a few times. This chain uses TRDV2 with TRDJ1; TRDD3 aligns across 7 bases. Germline V gene lookup returns CDR1 GEAIGNYY and CDR2 EKD. The CDR3 covers 16 residues. V was clipped by 2 bases and J by 0 bases; unmatched bases: 8. CDR3 bases: TGTGCCTGTGACAATTTACTGGGGACCAACACCGATAAACTCATCTTT. This encodes CACDNLLGTNTDKLIF.

This chain links TRDV2 with TRDJ1, with 8 nucleotides matching TRDD3. CDR1 is GEAIGNYY and CDR2 is EKD in the germline V gene. The CDR3 contains 15 residues. V lost 0 bases and J lost 9; bases outside the gene matches: 11. CDR3 sequence (DNA): TGTGCCTGTGACACCTTACTGGGGGGTATACGGGAACTCATCTTT. Its translation: CACDTLLGGIRELIF.

The chain joins TRDV2 to TRDJ1; 10 bases align to TRDD3. CDR3 length: 24 amino acids. CDR1 is GEAIGNYY and CDR2 is EKD in the germline V gene. J lost 0 bases, V lost 2 bases, and 29 bases had no gene match. This CDR3 reads CACDKLPPRGMGDTRGPYTDKLIF. In nucleotides, the CDR3 is TGTGCCTGTGACAAACTTCCTCCTAGAGGGATGGGGGATACCCGTGGACCGTACACCGATAAACTCATCTTT.

This clone occurred a few times. CDR3 nucleotides: TGTGCAGCAAGCGGGACCACCCCAGGCACCCCTGGGGGATATAAGACATACACCGATAAACTCATCTTT. Encoded protein: CAASGTTPGTPGGYKTYTDKLIF. The chain joins TRAV29/DV5 to TRDJ1; TRDD3 matches at 10 bases. The CDR3 sequence is 23 residues long. V lost 0 bases, J lost 0 bases, and 26 bases stayed unmatched. The germline V gene has CDR1 NSMFDY and CDR2 ISSIKDK.

The table lists this clone with a few counts. This chain's CDR3 is CACDTLALRGTTTDKLIF. CDR3 DNA: TGTGCCTGTGACACCCTCGCATTGCGGGGGACGACCACCGATAAACTCATCTTT. The chain carries TRDV2 and TRDJ1; weak D call: TRDD3 (6 bases). CDR1 is GEAIGNYY and CDR2 is EKD in the germline V gene. The CDR3 totals 18 residues. V lost 0 bases to trimming and J lost 1 base, with 20 bases between them.

Concerning this clone itself: One base away lies a much larger clone, so this may be a sequencing read error. The sample has other DNA sequences that encode this CDR3 too. The chain recombines TRAV29/DV5 with TRDJ1; tentative D call: TRDD3 (6 bases). CDR1 and CDR2 (germline): NSMFDY, ISSIKDK. The CDR3 sequence is 13 residues long. Trimming shortened V by 0 bases and J by 5 bases, and 11 bases separated the two germline ends. The DNA of the CDR3 is TGTGCAGCAAGCGTGGGGATTCCTGATAAACTCATCTTT. The encoded protein is CAASVGIPDKLIF.